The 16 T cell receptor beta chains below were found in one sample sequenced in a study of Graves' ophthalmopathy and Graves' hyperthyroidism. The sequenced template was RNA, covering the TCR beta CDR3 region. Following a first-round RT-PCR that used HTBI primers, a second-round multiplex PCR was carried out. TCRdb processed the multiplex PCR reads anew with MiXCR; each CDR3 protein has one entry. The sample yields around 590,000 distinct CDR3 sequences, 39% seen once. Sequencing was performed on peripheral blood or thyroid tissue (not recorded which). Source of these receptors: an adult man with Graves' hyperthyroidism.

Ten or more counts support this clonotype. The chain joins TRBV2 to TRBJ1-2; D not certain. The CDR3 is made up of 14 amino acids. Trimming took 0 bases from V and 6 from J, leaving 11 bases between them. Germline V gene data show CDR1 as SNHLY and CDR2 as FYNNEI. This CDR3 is CASSEASAINGYTF. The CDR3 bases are TGTGCCAGCAGTGAAGCGTCGGCCATCAATGGCTACACCTTC. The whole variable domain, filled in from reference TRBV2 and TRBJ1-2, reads EPEVTQTPSHQVTQMGQEVILRCVPISNHLYFYWYRQILGQKVEFLVSFYNNEISEKSEIFDDQFSVERPDGSNFTLKIRSTKLEDSAMYFCASSEASAINGYTFGSGTRLTVV.

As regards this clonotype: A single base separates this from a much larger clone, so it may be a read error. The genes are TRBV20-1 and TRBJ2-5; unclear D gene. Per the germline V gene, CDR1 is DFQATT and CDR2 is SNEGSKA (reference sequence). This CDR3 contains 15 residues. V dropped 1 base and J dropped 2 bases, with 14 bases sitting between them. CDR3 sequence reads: CSARARLLIQETQYF. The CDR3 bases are TGCAGTGCTAGAGCACGACTCCTGATTCAAGAGACCCAGTACTTC.

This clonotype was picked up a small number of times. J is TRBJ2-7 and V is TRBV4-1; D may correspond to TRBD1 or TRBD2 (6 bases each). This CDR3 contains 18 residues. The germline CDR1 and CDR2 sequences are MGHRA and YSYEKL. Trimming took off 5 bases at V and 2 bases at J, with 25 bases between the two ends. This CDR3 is CASSLGPPDVGGPYEQYF. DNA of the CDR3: TGCGCCAGCAGCTTAGGTCCCCCTGATGTAGGGGGGCCCTACGAGCAGTACTTC.

The CDR3 coding sequence is TGTGCCAGCAGCTTAGCAGCAGGGCCGAATGTTGAAGCTTTCTTT. Translating gives CASSLAAGPNVEAFF. The gene calls are TRBV7-2 and TRBJ1-1; TRBD1 is a possible D gene (5 bases). The CDR3 is 15 amino acids. V was trimmed by 0 bases and J by 7 bases, leaving 15 bases between them. Germline V gives CDR1 SGHTA, CDR2 FQGNSA.

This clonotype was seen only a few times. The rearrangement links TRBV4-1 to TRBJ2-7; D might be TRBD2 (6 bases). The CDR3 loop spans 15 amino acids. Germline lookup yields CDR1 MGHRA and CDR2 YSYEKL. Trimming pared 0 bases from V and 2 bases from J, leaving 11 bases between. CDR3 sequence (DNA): TGCGCCAGCAGCCAAGATCTTGGGACTCCCTACGAGCAGTACTTC. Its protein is CASSQDLGTPYEQYF.

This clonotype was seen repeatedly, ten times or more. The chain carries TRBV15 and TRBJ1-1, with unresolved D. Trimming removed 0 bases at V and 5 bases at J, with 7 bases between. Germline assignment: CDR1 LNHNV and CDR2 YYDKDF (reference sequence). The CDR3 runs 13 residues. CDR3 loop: CATSREAVTEAFF. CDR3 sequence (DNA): TGTGCCACCAGCAGAGAAGCCGTGACTGAAGCTTTCTTT.

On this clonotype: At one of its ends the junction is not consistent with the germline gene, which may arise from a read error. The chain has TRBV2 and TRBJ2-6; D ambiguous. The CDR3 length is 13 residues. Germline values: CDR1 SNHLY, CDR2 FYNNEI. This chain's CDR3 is CASRPSEANVLTF. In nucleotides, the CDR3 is TGTGCCAGCAGGCCCTCTGAGGCCAACGTCCTGACTTTC.

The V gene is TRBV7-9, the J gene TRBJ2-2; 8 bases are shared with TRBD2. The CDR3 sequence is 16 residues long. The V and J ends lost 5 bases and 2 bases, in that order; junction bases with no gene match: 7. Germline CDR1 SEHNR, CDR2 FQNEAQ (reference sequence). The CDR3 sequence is CASSQLAGTNTGELFF. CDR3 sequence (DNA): TGTGCCAGCAGCCAATTAGCGGGGACAAACACCGGGGAGCTGTTTTTT.

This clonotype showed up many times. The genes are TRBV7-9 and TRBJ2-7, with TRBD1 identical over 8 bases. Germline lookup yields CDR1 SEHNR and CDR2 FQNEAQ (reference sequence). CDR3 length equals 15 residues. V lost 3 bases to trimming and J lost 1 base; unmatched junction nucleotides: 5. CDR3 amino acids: CASSFSRQGSYEQYF. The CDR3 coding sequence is TGTGCCAGCAGCTTTTCGCGACAGGGGTCCTACGAGCAGTACTTC.

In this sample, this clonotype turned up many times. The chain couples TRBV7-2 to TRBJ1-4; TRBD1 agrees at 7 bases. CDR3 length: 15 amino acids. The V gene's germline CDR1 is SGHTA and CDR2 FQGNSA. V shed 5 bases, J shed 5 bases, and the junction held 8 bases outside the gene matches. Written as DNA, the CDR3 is TGTGCCAGCAGCCGACGGACAGGCTCGAATGAAAAACTGTTTTTT. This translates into CASSRRTGSNEKLFF.

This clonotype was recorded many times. Written as DNA, the CDR3 is TGCAGTGCTGGGACAGGGGAGAACACTGAAGCTTTCTTT. It specifies CSAGTGENTEAFF. The chain employs TRBV20-1 and TRBJ1-1, with TRBD1 identical over 10 bases. With V trimmed by 5 bases and J by 1 base, 1 base remained unmatched. The CDR3 contains 13 residues. Germline V gives CDR1 DFQATT, CDR2 SNEGSKA (reference sequence).

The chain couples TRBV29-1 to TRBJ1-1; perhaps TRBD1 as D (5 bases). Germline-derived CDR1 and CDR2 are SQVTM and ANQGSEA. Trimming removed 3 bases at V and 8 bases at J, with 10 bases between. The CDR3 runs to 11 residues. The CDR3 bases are TGCAGCGTTGATCCCGCAGGGGAAGCTTTCTTT. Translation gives CSVDPAGEAFF.

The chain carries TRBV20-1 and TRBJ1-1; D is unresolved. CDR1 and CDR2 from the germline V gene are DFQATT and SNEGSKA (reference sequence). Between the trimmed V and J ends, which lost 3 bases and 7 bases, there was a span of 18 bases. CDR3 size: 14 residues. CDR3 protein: CSASDPAGGNEAFF. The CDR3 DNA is TGCAGTGCTAGCGATCCGGCGGGAGGCAATGAAGCTTTCTTT.

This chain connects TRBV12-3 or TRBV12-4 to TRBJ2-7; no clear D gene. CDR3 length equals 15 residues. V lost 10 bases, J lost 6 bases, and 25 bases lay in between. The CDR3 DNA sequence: TGTGCCACCAGCAGAGACGAAGGACCCCTCCCCGAGCAGTACTTC. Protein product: CATSRDEGPLPEQYF.

Written as DNA, the CDR3 is TGTGCCAGTAGTATGGACGCAGGGTGGAACACCGGGGAGCTGTTTTTT. Its translation: CASSMDAGWNTGELFF. The chain links TRBV19 to TRBJ2-2, with TRBD1 as a possible D gene (5 bases). The V gene lost 3 bases and the J gene lost 1 base, with 12 bases spanning the gap. Germline V lookup: CDR1 LNHDA, CDR2 SQIVND (reference sequence). CDR3 length: 16 amino acids.

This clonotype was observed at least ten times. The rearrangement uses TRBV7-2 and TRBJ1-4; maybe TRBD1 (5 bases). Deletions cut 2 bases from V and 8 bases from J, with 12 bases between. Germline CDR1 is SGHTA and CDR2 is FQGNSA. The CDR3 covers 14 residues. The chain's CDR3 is CASSLTSGDEKLFF. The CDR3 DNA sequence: TGTGCCAGCAGCTTAACCAGCGGGGACGAAAAACTGTTTTTT. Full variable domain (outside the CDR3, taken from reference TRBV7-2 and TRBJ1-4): GAGVSQSPSNKVTEKGKDVELRCDPISGHTALYWYRQSLGQGLEFLIYFQGNSAPDKSGLPSDRFSAERTGGSVSTLTIQRTQQEDSAVYLCASSLTSGDEKLFFGSGTQLSVL.